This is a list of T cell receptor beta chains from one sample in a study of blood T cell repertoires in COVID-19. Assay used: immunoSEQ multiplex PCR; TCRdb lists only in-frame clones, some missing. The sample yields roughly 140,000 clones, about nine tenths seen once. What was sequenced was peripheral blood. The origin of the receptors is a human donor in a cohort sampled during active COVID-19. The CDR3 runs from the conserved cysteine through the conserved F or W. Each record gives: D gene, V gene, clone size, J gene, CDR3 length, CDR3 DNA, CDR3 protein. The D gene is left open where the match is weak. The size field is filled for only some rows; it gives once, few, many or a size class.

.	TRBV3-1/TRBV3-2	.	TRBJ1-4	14	TGTGCCAGCAGCCGGGCAGGGAATTTAGAAAAACTGTTTTTT	CASSRAGNLEKLFF
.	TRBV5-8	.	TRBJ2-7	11	TGTGCCAGCAGCTTCTACTACGAGCAGTACTTC	CASSFYYEQYF
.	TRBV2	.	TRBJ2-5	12	TGTGCCAGCAAATACAGTCAAGAGACCCAGTACTTC	CASKYSQETQYF
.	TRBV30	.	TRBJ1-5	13	TGTGCCTGGAGTTCAGGGTCGGACCAGCCCCAGCATTTT	CAWSSGSDQPQHF
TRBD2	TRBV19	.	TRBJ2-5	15	TGTGCCAGTGGCCAAGAGGGACTAGCGGGGGAGACCCAGTACTTC	CASGQEGLAGETQYF
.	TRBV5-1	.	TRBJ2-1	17	TGCGCCAGCAGCTTGGGGGTATTGGGGAGCTCCTACAATGAGCAGTTCTTC	CASSLGVLGSSYNEQFF
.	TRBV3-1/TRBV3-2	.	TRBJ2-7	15	TGTGCCAGCAGCCGGTCTTACAGTCTCCTCTACGAGCAGTACTTC	CASSRSYSLLYEQYF
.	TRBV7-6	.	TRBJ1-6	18	TGTGCCAGCAGCTTAGCTAGCGGCCTACGCTCCTATAATTCACCCCTCCACTTT	CASSLASGLRSYNSPLHF
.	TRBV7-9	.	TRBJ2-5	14	TGTGCCAGCAGCTTGGGGGGGCGAGTAGAGACCCAGTACTTC	CASSLGGRVETQYF
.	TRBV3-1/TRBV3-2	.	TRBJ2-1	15	TGTGCCAGCAGCCCTTCTCTCTCTAGCTTAAATGAGCAGTTCTTC	CASSPSLSSLNEQFF
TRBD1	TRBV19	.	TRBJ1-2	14	TGTGCCAGTAGTCCCCAGCAGGGGGCCTATGGCTACACCTTC	CASSPQQGAYGYTF
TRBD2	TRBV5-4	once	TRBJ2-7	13	TGTGCCAGCAGCTTCGGACTAGCTTCCGAGCAGTACTTC	CASSFGLASEQYF
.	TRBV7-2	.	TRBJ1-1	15	TGTGCCAGCAGTTATAAGGGGGGGAAGGGAACTGAAGCTTTCTTT	CASSYKGGKGTEAFF
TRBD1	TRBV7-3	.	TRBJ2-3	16	TGTGCCAGCAGCTTAACGGGGACAGCTAGCACAGATACGCAGTATTTT	CASSLTGTASTDTQYF
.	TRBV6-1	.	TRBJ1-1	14	TGTGCCAGCAGTGAAGTCCGGTGGAACACTGAAGCTTTCTTT	CASSEVRWNTEAFF
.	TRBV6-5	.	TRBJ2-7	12	TGTGCCAGCAGGGCGAACAGGGCCCAGCAGTACTTC	CASRANRAQQYF
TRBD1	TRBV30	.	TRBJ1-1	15	TGTGCCTGGAACAGACAGGGGACGGCGAACACTGAAGCTTTCTTT	CAWNRQGTANTEAFF
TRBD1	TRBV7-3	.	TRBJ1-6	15	TGTGCCAGCAGCTTAACCGGGACAGGGAACTCACCCCTCCACTTT	CASSLTGTGNSPLHF
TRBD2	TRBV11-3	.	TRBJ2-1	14	TGTGCCAGCAGCCCGGGGACTAGCGGGAATGAGCAGTTCTTC	CASSPGTSGNEQFF
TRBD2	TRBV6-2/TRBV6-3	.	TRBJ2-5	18	TGTGCCAGCAGTTACCGTCTAGCGGGAGCCAGCGACCAAGAGACCCAGTACTTC	CASSYRLAGASDQETQYF
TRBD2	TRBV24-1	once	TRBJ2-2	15	TGTGCCACCAGTGATGCGGGGGCGAACACCGGGGAGCTGTTTTTT	CATSDAGANTGELFF
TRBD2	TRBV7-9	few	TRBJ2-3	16	TGTGCCAGCAGCTTAGTAGTAGCGGGGGACACAGATACGCAGTATTTT	CASSLVVAGDTDTQYF
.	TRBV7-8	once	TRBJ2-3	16	TGTGCCAGCAGCTTAGGGACAGTACGACGCACAGATACGCAGTATTTT	CASSLGTVRRTDTQYF
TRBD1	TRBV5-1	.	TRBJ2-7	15	TGCGCCAGCAGCTTGGCGAGGGACAGAACTTACGAGCAGTACTTC	CASSLARDRTYEQYF